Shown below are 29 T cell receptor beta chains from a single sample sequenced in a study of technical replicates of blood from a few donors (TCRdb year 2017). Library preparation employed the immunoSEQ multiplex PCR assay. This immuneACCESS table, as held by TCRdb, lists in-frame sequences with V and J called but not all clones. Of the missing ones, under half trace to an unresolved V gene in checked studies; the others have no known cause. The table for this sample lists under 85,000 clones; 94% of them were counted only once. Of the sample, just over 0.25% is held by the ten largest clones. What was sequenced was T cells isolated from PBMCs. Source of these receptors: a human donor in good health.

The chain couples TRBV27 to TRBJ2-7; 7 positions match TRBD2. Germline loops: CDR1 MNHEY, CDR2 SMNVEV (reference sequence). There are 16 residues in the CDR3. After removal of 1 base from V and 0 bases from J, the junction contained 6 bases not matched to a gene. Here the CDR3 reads CASSLLGLADSYEQYF. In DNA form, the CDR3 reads TGTGCCAGCAGTTTATTGGGGCTAGCGGACTCCTACGAGCAGTACTTC.

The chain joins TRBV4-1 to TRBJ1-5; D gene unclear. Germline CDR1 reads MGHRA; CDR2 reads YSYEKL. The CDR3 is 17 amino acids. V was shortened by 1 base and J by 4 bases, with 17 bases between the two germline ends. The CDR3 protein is CASSQALGKGGNQPQHF. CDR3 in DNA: TGCGCCAGCAGCCAAGCCTTGGGGAAGGGAGGTAATCAGCCCCAGCATTTT.

CDR3 in DNA: TGTGCCAGTAATATTCAGGGGCAGCGGCAGCCCCAGCATTTT. Translation: CASNIQGQRQPQHF. The chain links TRBV19 to TRBJ1-5; the D gene is possibly TRBD1 (6 bases). Germline lookup yields CDR1 LNHDA and CDR2 SQIVND (reference sequence). Trimming left V 7 bases short and J 7 bases short, with 17 bases between. The CDR3 covers 14 residues.

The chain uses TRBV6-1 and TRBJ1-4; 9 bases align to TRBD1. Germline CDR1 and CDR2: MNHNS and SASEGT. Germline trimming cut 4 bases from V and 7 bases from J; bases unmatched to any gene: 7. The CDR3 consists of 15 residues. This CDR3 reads CASSVGDRDAEKLFF. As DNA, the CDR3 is TGTGCCAGCAGTGTAGGGGACAGGGACGCTGAAAAACTGTTTTTT.

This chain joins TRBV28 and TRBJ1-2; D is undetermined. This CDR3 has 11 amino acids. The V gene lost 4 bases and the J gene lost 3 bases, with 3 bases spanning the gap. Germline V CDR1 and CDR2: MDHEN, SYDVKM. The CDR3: CASSSDYGYTF. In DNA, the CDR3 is TGTGCCAGCAGTTCCGACTATGGCTACACCTTC.

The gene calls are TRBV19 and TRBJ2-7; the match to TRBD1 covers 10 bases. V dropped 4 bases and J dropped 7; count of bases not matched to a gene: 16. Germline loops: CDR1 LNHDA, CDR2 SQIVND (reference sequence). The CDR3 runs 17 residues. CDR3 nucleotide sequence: TGTGCCAGTAGTAGCCCAGGACAGGGGGTATACAATGAGGAGCAGTACTTC. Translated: CASSSPGQGVYNEEQYF.

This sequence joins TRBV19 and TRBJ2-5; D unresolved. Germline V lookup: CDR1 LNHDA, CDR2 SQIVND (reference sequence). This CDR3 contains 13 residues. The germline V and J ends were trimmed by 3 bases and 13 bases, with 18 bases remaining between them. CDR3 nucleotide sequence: TGTGCCAGTAGTATTTTCGGGTCGGCGGTCCCGTACTTC. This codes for CASSIFGSAVPYF.

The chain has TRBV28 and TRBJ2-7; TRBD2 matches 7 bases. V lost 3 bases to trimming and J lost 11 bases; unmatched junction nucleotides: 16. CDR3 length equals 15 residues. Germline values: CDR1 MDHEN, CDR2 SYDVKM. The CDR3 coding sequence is TGTGCCAGCAGTTTGGAGGGCTCCCTAGCGGAGAAAAAGTACTTC. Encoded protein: CASSLEGSLAEKKYF.

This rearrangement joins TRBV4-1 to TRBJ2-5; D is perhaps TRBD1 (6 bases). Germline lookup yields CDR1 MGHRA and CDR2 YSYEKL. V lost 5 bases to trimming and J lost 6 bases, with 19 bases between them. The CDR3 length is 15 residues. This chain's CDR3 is CASSSEGDGRKTQYF. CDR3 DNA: TGCGCCAGCAGCTCAGAGGGGGATGGGCGGAAGACCCAGTACTTC.

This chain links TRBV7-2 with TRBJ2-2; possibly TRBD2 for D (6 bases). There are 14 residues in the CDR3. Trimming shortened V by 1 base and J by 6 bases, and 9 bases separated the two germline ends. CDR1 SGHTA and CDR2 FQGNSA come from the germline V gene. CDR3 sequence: CASSLVGGAGELFF. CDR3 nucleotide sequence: TGTGCCAGCAGCTTAGTGGGGGGAGCCGGGGAGCTGTTTTTT.

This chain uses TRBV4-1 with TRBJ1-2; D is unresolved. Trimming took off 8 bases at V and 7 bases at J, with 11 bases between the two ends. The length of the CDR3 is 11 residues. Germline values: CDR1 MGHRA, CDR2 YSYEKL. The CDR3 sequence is CASAGGSGYTF. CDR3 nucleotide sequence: TGCGCCAGCGCCGGCGGGTCTGGCTACACCTTC.

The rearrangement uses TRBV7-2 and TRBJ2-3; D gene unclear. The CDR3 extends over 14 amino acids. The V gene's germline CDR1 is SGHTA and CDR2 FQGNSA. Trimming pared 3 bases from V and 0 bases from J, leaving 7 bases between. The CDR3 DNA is TGTGCCAGCAGCTTGGTGGCTAGCACAGATACGCAGTATTTT. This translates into CASSLVASTDTQYF.

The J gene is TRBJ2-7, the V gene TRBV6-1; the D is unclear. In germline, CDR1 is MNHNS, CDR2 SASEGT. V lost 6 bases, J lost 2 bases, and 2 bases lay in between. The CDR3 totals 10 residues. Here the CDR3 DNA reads TGTGCCAGCAGCACCTACGAGCAGTACTTC. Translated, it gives CASSTYEQYF.

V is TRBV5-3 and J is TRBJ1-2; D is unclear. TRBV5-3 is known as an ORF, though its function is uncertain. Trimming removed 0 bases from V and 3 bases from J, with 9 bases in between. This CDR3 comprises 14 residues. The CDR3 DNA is TGTGCCAGAAGCTTGGGCCCTAGTTACTATGGCTACACCTTC. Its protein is CARSLGPSYYGYTF.

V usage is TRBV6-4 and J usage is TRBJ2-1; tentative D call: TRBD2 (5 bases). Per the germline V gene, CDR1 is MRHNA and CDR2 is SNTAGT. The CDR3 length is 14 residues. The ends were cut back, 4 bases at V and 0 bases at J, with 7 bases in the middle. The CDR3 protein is CASSAGSSYNEQFF. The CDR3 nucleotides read TGTGCCAGCAGTGCGGGGAGCTCCTACAATGAGCAGTTCTTC.

This CDR3 reads CASSVGASTNEKLFF. The CDR3 bases are TGTGCCAGCAGCGTAGGAGCCTCTACTAATGAAAAACTGTTTTTT. This chain links TRBV9 with TRBJ1-4, with no clear D. V was trimmed by 0 bases and J by 2 bases, leaving 8 bases between them. The CDR3 length is 15 residues. Germline CDR1 reads SGDLS; CDR2 reads YYNGEE.

CDR3 DNA: TGTGCCAGCAGACACTACGCGCAGGGGCCCCAAAACATTCAGTACTTC. Encoded protein: CASRHYAQGPQNIQYF. The chain carries TRBV7-9 and TRBJ2-4, with D tentatively TRBD1 (6 bases). The CDR3 sequence is 16 residues long. CDR1 SEHNR and CDR2 FQNEAQ come from the germline V gene (reference sequence). Trimming removed 6 bases from V and 5 bases from J, with 20 bases in between. Looking up the rest from reference TRBV7-9 and TRBJ2-4 gives the full variable domain: DTGVSQNPRHKITKRGQNVTFRCDPISEHNRLYWYRQTLGQGPEFLTYFQNEAQLEKSRLLSDRFSAERPKGSFSTLEIQRTEQGDSAMYLCASRHYAQGPQNIQYFGAGTRLSVL.

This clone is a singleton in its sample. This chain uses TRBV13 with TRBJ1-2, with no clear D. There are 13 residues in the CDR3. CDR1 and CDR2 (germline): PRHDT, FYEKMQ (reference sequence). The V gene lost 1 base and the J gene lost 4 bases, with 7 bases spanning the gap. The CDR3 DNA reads TGTGCCAGCAGCTTAGTTCCCTCCTATGGCTACACCTTC. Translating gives CASSLVPSYGYTF.

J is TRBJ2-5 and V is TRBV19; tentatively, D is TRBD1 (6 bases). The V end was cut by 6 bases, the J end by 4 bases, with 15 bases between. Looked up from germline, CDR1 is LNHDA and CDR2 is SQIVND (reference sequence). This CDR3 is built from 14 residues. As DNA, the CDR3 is TGTGCCAGTAGCACCCCTTGGGGGCGAGAGACCCAGTACTTC. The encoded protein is CASSTPWGRETQYF.

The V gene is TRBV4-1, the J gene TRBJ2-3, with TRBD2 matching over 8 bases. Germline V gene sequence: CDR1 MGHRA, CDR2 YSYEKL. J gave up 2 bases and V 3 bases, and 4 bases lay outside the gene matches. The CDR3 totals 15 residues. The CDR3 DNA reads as TGCGCCAGCAGCCAGGTTAGCGGGGCCACAGATACGCAGTATTTT. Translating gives CASSQVSGATDTQYF.

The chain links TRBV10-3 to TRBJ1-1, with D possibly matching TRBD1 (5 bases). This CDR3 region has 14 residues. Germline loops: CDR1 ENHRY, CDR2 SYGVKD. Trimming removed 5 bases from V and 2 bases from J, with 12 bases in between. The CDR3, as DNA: TGTGCCATCAGTTATTCAGGGATTAACACTGAAGCTTTCTTT. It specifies CAISYSGINTEAFF.

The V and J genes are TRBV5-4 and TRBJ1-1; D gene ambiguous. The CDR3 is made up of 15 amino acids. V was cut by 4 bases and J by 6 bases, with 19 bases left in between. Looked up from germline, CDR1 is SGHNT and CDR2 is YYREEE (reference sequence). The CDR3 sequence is CASSQIVRGYSEAFF. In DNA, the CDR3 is TGTGCCAGCAGCCAAATTGTACGGGGTTACTCTGAAGCTTTCTTT.

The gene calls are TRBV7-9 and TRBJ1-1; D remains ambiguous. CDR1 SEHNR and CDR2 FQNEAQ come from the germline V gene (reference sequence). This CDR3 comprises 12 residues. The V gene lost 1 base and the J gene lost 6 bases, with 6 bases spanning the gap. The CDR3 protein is CASSLDRSEAFF. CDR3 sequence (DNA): TGTGCCAGCAGCTTAGATCGGTCTGAAGCTTTCTTT.

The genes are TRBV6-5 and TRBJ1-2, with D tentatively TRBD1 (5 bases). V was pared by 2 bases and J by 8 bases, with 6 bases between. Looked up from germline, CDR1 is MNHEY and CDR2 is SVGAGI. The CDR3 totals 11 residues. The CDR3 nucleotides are TGTGCCAGCAGTTACAGGGGCGGCTACACCTTC. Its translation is CASSYRGGYTF.

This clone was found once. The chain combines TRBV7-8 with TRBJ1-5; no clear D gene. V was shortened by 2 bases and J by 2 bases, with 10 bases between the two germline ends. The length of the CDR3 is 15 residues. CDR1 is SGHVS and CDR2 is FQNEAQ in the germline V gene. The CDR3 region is CASSLRRVGNQPQHF. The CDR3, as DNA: TGTGCCAGCAGCTTACGCCGGGTTGGCAATCAGCCCCAGCATTTT.

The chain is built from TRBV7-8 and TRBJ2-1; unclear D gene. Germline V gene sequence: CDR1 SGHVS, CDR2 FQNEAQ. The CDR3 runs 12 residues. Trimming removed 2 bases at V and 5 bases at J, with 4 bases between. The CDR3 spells CASSLSNNEQFF. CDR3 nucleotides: TGTGCCAGCAGCTTATCCAACAATGAGCAGTTCTTC.

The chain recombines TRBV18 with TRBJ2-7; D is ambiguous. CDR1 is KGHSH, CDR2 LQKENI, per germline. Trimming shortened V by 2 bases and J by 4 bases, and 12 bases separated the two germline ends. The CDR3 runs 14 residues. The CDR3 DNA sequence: TGTGCCAGCTCACCAGGCGCGACTGAATACGAGCAGTACTTC. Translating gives CASSPGATEYEQYF.

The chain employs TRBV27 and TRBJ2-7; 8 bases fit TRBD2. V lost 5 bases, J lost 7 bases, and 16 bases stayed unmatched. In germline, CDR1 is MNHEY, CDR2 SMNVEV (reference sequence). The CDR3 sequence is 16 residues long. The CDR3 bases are TGTGCCAGCAGTCCCGCGGGGCTAGCGGGCGGTCGGGAGCAGTACTTC. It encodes CASSPAGLAGGREQYF.

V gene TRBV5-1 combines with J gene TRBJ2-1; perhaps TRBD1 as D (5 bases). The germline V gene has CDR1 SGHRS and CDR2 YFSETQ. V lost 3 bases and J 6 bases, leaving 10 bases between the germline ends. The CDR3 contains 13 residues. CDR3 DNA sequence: TGCGCCAGCAGCTGGGGCGAATTCAATGAGCAGTTCTTC. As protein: CASSWGEFNEQFF.